Listed below are T cell receptor beta chains from one sample, sequenced in a study of cytomegalovirus exposure and HLA in healthy donors. Sequencing was performed with immunoSEQ multiplex PCR; in TCRdb, only in-frame clones are kept and a portion is missing. The sample carries about 140,000 clones, 80% recorded once. Material for sequencing was PBMCs. These receptors all come from a man over 45 in good health and CMV-seronegative. Each CDR3 is given with its conserved first and last residue. The order of the fields is V gene, J gene, CDR3 protein.

>TRBV30|TRBJ1-6
CAWSAAVGLNSPLHF
>TRBV15|TRBJ1-2
CATSGQGRGGHYGYTF
>TRBV4-2|TRBJ1-1
CASSQPVQARRGTEAFF
>TRBV6-5|TRBJ2-7
CASSQGQGAGQYF
>TRBV19|TRBJ1-5
CASSIFRGQNSNQPQHF
>TRBV30|TRBJ2-7
CAWTSGIVLYEQYF
>TRBV27|TRBJ1-5
CASPAGTGLNQPQHF
>TRBV28|TRBJ2-7
CASSLFSEGTSGRNFYEQYF
>TRBV6-5|TRBJ1-5
CASSYLGGQPQHF
>TRBV4-1|TRBJ2-1
CASSGSLGSSYNEQFF
>TRBV5-1|TRBJ1-1
CASTETQRGTEAFF
>TRBV5-6|TRBJ1-3
CASSVGQGTGNTIYF
>TRBV4-2|TRBJ2-7
CASSHKTTGTSYEQYF
>TRBV7-3|TRBJ2-1
CASSLRGLAPNEQFF
>TRBV5-1|TRBJ1-5
CASSLAGSNQPQHF
>TRBV29-1|TRBJ2-7
CSVSQGNEQYF
>TRBV6-5|TRBJ2-7
CASSYSQGYEQYF
>TRBV27|TRBJ2-7
CASSFTGTYEQYF
>TRBV29-1|TRBJ2-3
CSVPGQVTDTQYF
>TRBV4-2|TRBJ2-7
CASSHRGGEQYF
>TRBV4-2|TRBJ2-7
CASSQGGTGITYEQYF
>TRBV7-9|TRBJ2-7
CASSLVQGNAGMYF
>TRBV27|TRBJ1-6
CASSTGTGRNSPLHF
>TRBV4-1|TRBJ1-4
CASSQGTDTTNEKLFF
>TRBV2|TRBJ1-2
CASSIQGANYGYTF
>TRBV28|TRBJ2-7
CASSPRKAGGIYEQYF
>TRBV6-6|TRBJ2-7
CASSYSKQKYEQYF
>TRBV2|TRBJ2-7
CASMNSRTSGRADYEQYF
>TRBV18|TRBJ2-3
CASSPPSGDTQYF
>TRBV19|TRBJ2-4
CASSMGQDSGHLAKNIQYF
>TRBV6-6|TRBJ2-5
CASIPPGQGETQYF
>TRBV14|TRBJ2-1
CASSHIDRENEQFF
>TRBV11-2|TRBJ2-1
CASSTGLAYNEQFF
>TRBV5-1|TRBJ1-4
CASSPLGARGEKLFF
>TRBV12-5|TRBJ1-2
CASGLDNLQGYYGYTF
>TRBV5-1|TRBJ2-3
CASSKSSGGTVGTDTQYF
>TRBV5-1|TRBJ2-2
CASSKGQGDTGELFF
>TRBV5-1|TRBJ2-7
CASSLAGGSSYEQYF
>TRBV11-3|TRBJ2-5
CASSLGQGLWETQYF
>TRBV7-2|TRBJ2-5
CASSLRGFGETQYF
>TRBV7-3|TRBJ2-3
CASSLKGTRSPDTQYF
>TRBV28|TRBJ2-5
CASSLQARGKTQYF
>TRBV19|TRBJ2-7
CASANWAINEQYF
>TRBV5-1|TRBJ2-1
CASSQTSEGYNEQFF
>TRBV27|TRBJ2-7
CASSLGLAGGYEQYF
>TRBV7-2|TRBJ1-1
CASSSDRNTEAFF
>TRBV29-1|TRBJ1-2
CSVWSSDSPIYGYTF
>TRBV5-1|TRBJ2-4
CASSSQGQGWGNIQYF
>TRBV11-3|TRBJ2-1
CASSPRPGLPYNEQFF
>TRBV30|TRBJ1-3
CAWRASGNTIYF
>TRBV6-1|TRBJ2-3
CASSEDFTGVSADTQYF
>TRBV6-6|TRBJ1-2
CASSNPDRGLGYTF
>TRBV2|TRBJ1-5
CASSVQGSNQPQHF
>TRBV5-6|TRBJ2-1
CASHQRNEQFF
>TRBV7-9|TRBJ2-5
CASRSTSVETQYF
>TRBV4-1|TRBJ2-6
CARLLAGGPGANVPTF
>TRBV5-1|TRBJ2-2
CASSLAGLNTGELFF
>TRBV4-2|TRBJ2-7
CASSLQGLAGGGNYEQYF
>TRBV5-5|TRBJ1-1
CASSLGTGLMNTEAFF
>TRBV5-4|TRBJ2-3
CASSGFSGGAPTDTQYF